Listed below are T cell receptor beta chains from one sample, sequenced in a study of shared clonotypes between healthy human individuals. Profiled with immunoSEQ multiplex PCR; TCRdb holds only in-frame clones, not every one. The sample has 2,100,000 or so clones; around 95% are singletons. Source material: naive CD4+ T cells sorted from blood. Every receptor here comes from a man aged 18 to 30 in good health. CDR3s include the opening cysteine and the closing phenylalanine or tryptophan. The order of the fields is clone size, V gene, J gene, D gene, CDR3 DNA, CDR3 protein. D genes are given only for firm matches. A clone size is listed for some rows: how often the clone was seen (once, few, many), or a class if it is expanded.

-	TRBV5-4	TRBJ1-6	-	TGTGCCAGCAACTTGGCCAGGGATAATTCACCCCTCCACTTT	CASNLARDNSPLHF
once	TRBV6-1	TRBJ2-3	-	TGTGCCAGCAGTGAAGTTCGGAAAGATACGCAGTATTTT	CASSEVRKDTQYF
-	TRBV6-1	TRBJ1-1	-	TGTGCCAGCAGTGAAACAGGGTGGACTGAAGCTTTCTTT	CASSETGWTEAFF
-	TRBV7-8	TRBJ2-7	TRBD1	TGTGCCAGCAGCTCGTCGACAGGGGTGGGCGAGCAGTACTTC	CASSSSTGVGEQYF
once	TRBV19	TRBJ1-5	-	TGTGCCAGTACTTCCCTGGGGCAGGGTGGCCAGCCCCAGCATTTT	CASTSLGQGGQPQHF
-	TRBV6-5	TRBJ1-2	TRBD1	TGTGCCAGCAGTTCCCCCTACAGGGGCGGCTACACCTTC	CASSSPYRGGYTF
-	TRBV5-1	TRBJ2-3	-	TGCGCCAGCAGCTTGGGGGACCGCGCCGATACGCAGTATTTT	CASSLGDRADTQYF
-	TRBV6-6	TRBJ2-1	-	TGTGCCAGCAGGGAATCTACAACCTCCTACAATGAGCAGTTCTTC	CASRESTTSYNEQFF
-	TRBV4-2	TRBJ2-2	-	TGTGCCAGCAGCCATCTCGGACAGATGAACACCGGGGAGCTGTTTTTT	CASSHLGQMNTGELFF
-	TRBV5-1	TRBJ2-5	-	TGCGCCAGCAGCTTGGGAGTGGGAGAGACCCAGTACTTC	CASSLGVGETQYF
-	TRBV7-2	TRBJ2-1	TRBD2	TGTGCCAGCAGCTTAAGCGGGAGGGCCTACAATGAGCAGTTCTTC	CASSLSGRAYNEQFF
once	TRBV14	TRBJ2-7	-	TGTGCCAGCAGTCGGGTCACGGGGGAGCAGTACTTC	CASSRVTGEQYF
-	TRBV7-2	TRBJ1-5	TRBD1	TGTGCCAGCAGCTTAACAGGGACAGGCGGCAATCAGCCCCAGCATTTT	CASSLTGTGGNQPQHF
-	TRBV2	TRBJ1-5	-	TGTGCCAGCAGCGCTGAGCCCAATCAGCCCCAGCATTTT	CASSAEPNQPQHF
-	TRBV7-2	TRBJ2-3	TRBD2	TGTGCCAGCAGCCCCAGACTAGCGGGGAGCACAGATACGCAGTATTTT	CASSPRLAGSTDTQYF
-	TRBV5-1	TRBJ1-2	-	TGCGCCAGCAGCCCTGCCCCTGACTATGGCTACACCTTC	CASSPAPDYGYTF
-	TRBV7-9	TRBJ2-3	TRBD2	TGTGCCAGCAGCTTAGCGGGAGGGGTCCGGGCAGATACGCAGTATTTT	CASSLAGGVRADTQYF
-	TRBV10-1	TRBJ2-3	TRBD2	TGCGCCAGCAGTCCGGGGGGGCCGCAGTATTTT	CASSPGGPQYF
-	TRBV30	TRBJ2-2	-	TGTGCCTGGAGTCCGGGACACAACACCGGGGAGCTGTTTTTT	CAWSPGHNTGELFF
-	TRBV7-2	TRBJ2-5	-	TGTGCCAGCAGAACGGCAGGAGTGGGGTTGGAGACCCAGTACTTC	CASRTAGVGLETQYF
-	TRBV28	TRBJ1-2	TRBD1	TGTGCCAGCAGTACCGGGACAGGGGGCTTCCCCTATGGCTACACCTTC	CASSTGTGGFPYGYTF
-	TRBV7-2	TRBJ2-7	-	TGTGCCAGCAGATCCCGGTCGGTCAGCTCCTACGAGCAGTACTTC	CASRSRSVSSYEQYF
-	TRBV10-3	TRBJ2-7	-	TGTGCCATCAGTGGAAACCCGGGGGAGCAGTACTTC	CAISGNPGEQYF
-	TRBV30	TRBJ1-4	-	TGTGCCTGGAGTACCGGCGGCGAAAAACTGTTTTTT	CAWSTGGEKLFF
-	TRBV6-1	TRBJ2-7	TRBD2	TGTGCCAGCAGTGCTTTACTAGCGGGAGCACTAAACGAGCAGTACTTC	CASSALLAGALNEQYF
-	TRBV19	TRBJ1-4	TRBD1	TGTGCCAGTAGTCTCGGCGGACAGGGAGCTGAAAAACTGTTTTTT	CASSLGGQGAEKLFF
-	TRBV6-1	TRBJ2-1	TRBD2	TGTGCCGGGGAAGGTAGCGGGGCCTACAATGAGCAGTTCTTC	CAGEGSGAYNEQFF
-	TRBV5-1	TRBJ2-7	TRBD1	TGCGCCAGCAGCGCGGACAGGGGCATATTAACGATGGAGTACTTC	CASSADRGILTMEYF
once	TRBV27	TRBJ1-2	-	TGTGCCAGCAGTCCCGGACCGTACTATGGCTACACCTTC	CASSPGPYYGYTF
-	TRBV2	TRBJ2-3	-	TGTGCCAGCAGCGGCTTTGGGGATACGCAGTATTTT	CASSGFGDTQYF
-	TRBV28	TRBJ2-5	-	TGTGCCAGCAGTTTTGGTGGGCCTGAGACCCAGTACTTC	CASSFGGPETQYF
-	TRBV19	TRBJ1-1	-	TGTGCCAGTAGTAGGGGACTGAACACTGAAGCTTTCTTT	CASSRGLNTEAFF
-	TRBV28	TRBJ2-7	-	TGTGCCAGCAGTCTTCAGGGAAGCTCCTACGAGCAGTACTTC	CASSLQGSSYEQYF
-	TRBV6-1	TRBJ2-6	-	TGTGCCAGCAGTGAACAGGGAGCCCCTGGGGCCAACGTCCTGACTTTC	CASSEQGAPGANVLTF
once	TRBV6-5	TRBJ2-7	-	TGTGCCAGCAGTTACAAGCCGGGACTTCCATCCTACGAGCAGTACTTC	CASSYKPGLPSYEQYF
-	TRBV7-9	TRBJ1-1	-	TGTGCCAGCAGCGCCCTACAGAGCACTGAAGCTTTCTTT	CASSALQSTEAFF
-	TRBV10-3	TRBJ1-6	-	TGTGCCATCGAAGGCAATGGAGATTCACCCCTCCACTTT	CAIEGNGDSPLHF
-	TRBV9	TRBJ2-7	TRBD2	TGTGCCAGCAGCACTCACGCTACGGGAGGTTACGAGCAGTACTTC	CASSTHATGGYEQYF
-	TRBV7-2	TRBJ2-7	TRBD1	TGTGCCAGCAGCTTAGGACAGGGAACCTACGAGCAGTACTTC	CASSLGQGTYEQYF
once	TRBV5-1	TRBJ2-3	TRBD2	TGCGCCAGCAGCTACGGGACTAGCGGGCTATACACAGATACGCAGTATTTT	CASSYGTSGLYTDTQYF
-	TRBV6-5	TRBJ2-3	-	TGTGCCAGCAGTTACTCCCAGGGAAGCACAGATACGCAGTATTTT	CASSYSQGSTDTQYF
-	TRBV28	TRBJ1-5	TRBD1	TGTGCCAGCAGTCGCCTGGACAGGCTTAGCAATCAGCCCCAGCATTTT	CASSRLDRLSNQPQHF
few	TRBV4-2	TRBJ1-6	-	TGTGCCAGCAGCCAAGCGGTACGGAATAATTCACCCCTCCACTTT	CASSQAVRNNSPLHF
-	TRBV6-1	TRBJ1-3	-	TGTGCCAGCAGGAAGGGGGATGGAAACACCATATATTTT	CASRKGDGNTIYF
-	TRBV2	TRBJ2-7	TRBD1	TGTGCCAGCAGTGACCGGACAGGAGCCTACGAGCAGTACTTC	CASSDRTGAYEQYF
-	TRBV15	TRBJ1-4	-	TGTGCCACCAGCAGTGGGGGGCGCGAAGAAAAACTGTTTTTT	CATSSGGREEKLFF
once	TRBV2	TRBJ2-3	TRBD2	TGTGCCAGCATGGTAAGCGGGGCCGAGCATGGGAGAGATACGCAGTATTTT	CASMVSGAEHGRDTQYF
-	TRBV6-1	TRBJ2-2	-	TGTGCCAGCAGTGATCGGAACACCGGGGAGCTGTTTTTT	CASSDRNTGELFF
-	TRBV11-1	TRBJ1-1	-	TGTGCCAGCAGCTTAGCGGGGGCCGTGAACACTGAAGCCTTCTTT	CASSLAGAVNTEAFF
-	TRBV19	TRBJ1-5	TRBD1	TGTGCCAGTAAAGACAGGGGCAATCAGCCCCAGCATTTT	CASKDRGNQPQHF
-	TRBV18	TRBJ2-7	TRBD1	TGTGCCAGCTCACCTGGACAGGAACGCTACGAGCAGTACTTC	CASSPGQERYEQYF